The clone carrying this T cell receptor (beta chain) has a count of ten or more. Its antigen is unidentified. These data originate in a study of T cells in Graves' hyperthyroidism and ophthalmopathy. TCR beta CDR3 region amplification was performed from RNA transcripts. The TCR CDR3 was amplified in a first-round RT-PCR using the HTBI primer set. TCRdb reprocessed the multiplex PCR reads via MiXCR and lists one record per CDR3 protein. This sample carries hundreds of thousands of distinct CDR3 sequences, 14% of them seen once, and the ten largest clones take more than 8.5%. Germline values: CDR1 ENHRY, CDR2 SYGVKD. There are 14 residues in the CDR3. V was trimmed by 10 bases and J by 5 bases, leaving 21 bases between them. Study-level findings and limits: In simple terms, a model built on 13 V-J features told ophthalmopathy apart from stable hyperthyroidism.

This sequence originates from a woman between 18 and 29 years old with Graves' hyperthyroidism. Sequenced sample: blood. The V gene is TRBV10-3, the J gene TRBJ2-7; TRBD1 is a possible D gene (5 bases). In nucleotides, the CDR3 is TGTGCCAGCAGCCCGGGCCAGGGCCCAAACGAGCAGTACTTC. It encodes CASSPGQGPNEQYF.